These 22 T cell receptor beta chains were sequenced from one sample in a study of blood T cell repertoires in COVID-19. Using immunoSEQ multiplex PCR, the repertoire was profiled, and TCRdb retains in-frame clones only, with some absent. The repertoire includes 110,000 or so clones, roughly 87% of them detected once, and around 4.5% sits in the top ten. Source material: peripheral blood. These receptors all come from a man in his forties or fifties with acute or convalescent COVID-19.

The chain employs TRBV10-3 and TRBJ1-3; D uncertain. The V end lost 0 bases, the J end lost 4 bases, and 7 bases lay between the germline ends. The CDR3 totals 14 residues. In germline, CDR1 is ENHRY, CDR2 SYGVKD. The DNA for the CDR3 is TGTGCCATCAGTGAGTCGATAGCCGGAAACACCATATATTTT. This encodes CAISESIAGNTIYF.

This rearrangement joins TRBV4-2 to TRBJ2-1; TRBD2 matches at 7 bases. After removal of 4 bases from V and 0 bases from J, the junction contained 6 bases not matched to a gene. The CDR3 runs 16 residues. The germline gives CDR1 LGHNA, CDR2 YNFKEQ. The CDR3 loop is CASSPVAGSSYNEQFF. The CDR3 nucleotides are TGTGCCAGCAGCCCCGTAGCGGGTAGCTCCTACAATGAGCAGTTCTTC.

The CDR3 coding sequence is TGTGCCATCAGTGGGGACATGGAGATATCTAACTATGGCTACACCTTC. It specifies CAISGDMEISNYGYTF. The rearrangement joins TRBV10-3 to TRBJ1-2, with D tentatively TRBD1 (6 bases). Germline loops: CDR1 ENHRY, CDR2 SYGVKD. V lost 4 bases and J lost 0, with 15 bases in between. The CDR3 consists of 16 residues.

CDR3 sequence reads: CASSPVGSAYNSPLHF. In nucleotides, the CDR3 is TGTGCCAGCTCACCGGTCGGGTCGGCCTATAATTCACCCCTCCACTTT. The rearrangement links TRBV18 to TRBJ1-6, with unresolved D. The V end lost 3 bases, the J end lost 2 bases, and 11 bases lay between the germline ends. In germline, CDR1 is KGHSH, CDR2 LQKENI. This CDR3 is built from 16 residues.

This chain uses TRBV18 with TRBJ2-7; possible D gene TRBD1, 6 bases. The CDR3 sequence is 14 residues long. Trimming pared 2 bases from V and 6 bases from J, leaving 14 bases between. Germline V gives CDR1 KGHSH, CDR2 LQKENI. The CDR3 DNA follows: TGTGCCAGCTCACCAACCCACAGGGTTCCCGAGCAGTACTTC. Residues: CASSPTHRVPEQYF.

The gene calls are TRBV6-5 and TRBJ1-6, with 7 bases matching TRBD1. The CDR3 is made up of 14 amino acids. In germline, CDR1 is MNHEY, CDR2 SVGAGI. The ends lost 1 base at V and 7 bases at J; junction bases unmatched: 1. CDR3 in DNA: TGTGCCAGCAGTTACTACAGGGGCAATTCACCCCTCCACTTT. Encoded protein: CASSYYRGNSPLHF.

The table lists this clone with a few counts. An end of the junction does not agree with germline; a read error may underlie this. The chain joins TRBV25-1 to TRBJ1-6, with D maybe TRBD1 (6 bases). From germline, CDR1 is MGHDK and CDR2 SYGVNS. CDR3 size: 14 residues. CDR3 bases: TGTGCCAGTAGTGGGGGCCGTGATGCTTCACCCCTCCACTTT. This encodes CASSGGRDASPLHF.

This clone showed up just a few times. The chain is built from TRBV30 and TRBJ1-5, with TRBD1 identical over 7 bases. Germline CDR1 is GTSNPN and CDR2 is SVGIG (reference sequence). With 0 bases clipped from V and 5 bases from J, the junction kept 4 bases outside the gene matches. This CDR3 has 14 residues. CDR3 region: CAWSVTGAYQPQHF. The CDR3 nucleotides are TGTGCCTGGAGTGTAACAGGGGCCTATCAGCCCCAGCATTTT.

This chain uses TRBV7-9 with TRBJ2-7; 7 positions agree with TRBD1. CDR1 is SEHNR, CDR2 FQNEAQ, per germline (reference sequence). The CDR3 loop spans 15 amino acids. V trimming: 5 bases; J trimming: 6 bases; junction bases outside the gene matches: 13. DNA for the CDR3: TGTGCCAGCAGCCCAGGGTACGTAGGGGGCGCCGAGCAGTACTTC. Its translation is CASSPGYVGGAEQYF.

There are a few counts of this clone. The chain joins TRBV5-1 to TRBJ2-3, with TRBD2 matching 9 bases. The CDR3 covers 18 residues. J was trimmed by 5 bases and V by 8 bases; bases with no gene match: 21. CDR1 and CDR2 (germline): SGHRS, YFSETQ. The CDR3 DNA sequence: TGCGCCAGTATGATTCTTAGCGGGAGCGACGCCCAGGGAGATACGCAGTATTTT. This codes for CASMILSGSDAQGDTQYF. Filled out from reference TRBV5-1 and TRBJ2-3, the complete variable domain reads KAGVTQTPRYLIKTRGQQVTLSCSPISGHRSVSWYQQTPGQGLQFLFEYFSETQRNKGNFPGRFSGRQFSNSRSEMNVSTLELGDSALYLCASMILSGSDAQGDTQYFGPGTRLTVL.

CDR3 nucleotides: TGTGCCAGCTCACCTTTCGACCTCGGACAGCGACTTTATTATGGCTACACCTTC. It yields the protein CASSPFDLGQRLYYGYTF. The chain employs TRBV18 and TRBJ1-2, with D perhaps matching TRBD1 (6 bases). V lost 3 bases to trimming and J lost 5 bases, with 25 bases between them. CDR1 is KGHSH, CDR2 LQKENI, per germline. The length of the CDR3 is 18 residues.

The CDR3 nucleotides are TGCGCCAGCAGCTTGGCAGGTAGCAATCAGCCCCAGCATTTT. It translates to CASSLAGSNQPQHF. V is TRBV5-1 and J is TRBJ1-5; the D is unclear. The germline gives CDR1 SGHRS, CDR2 YFSETQ. Trimming left V 0 bases short and J 0 bases short, with 4 bases between. The CDR3 is made up of 14 amino acids.

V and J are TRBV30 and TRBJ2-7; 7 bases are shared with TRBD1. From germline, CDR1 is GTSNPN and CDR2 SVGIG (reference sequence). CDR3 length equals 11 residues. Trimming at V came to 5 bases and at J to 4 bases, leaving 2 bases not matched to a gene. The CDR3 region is CAWWTGYEQYF. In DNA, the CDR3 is TGTGCCTGGTGGACAGGATACGAGCAGTACTTC. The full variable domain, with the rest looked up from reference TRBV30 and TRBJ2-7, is SQTIHQWPATLVQPVGSPLSLECTVEGTSNPNLYWYRQAAGRGLQLLFYSVGIGQISSEVPQNLSASRPQDRQFILSSKKLLLSDSGFYLCAWWTGYEQYFGPGTRLTVT.

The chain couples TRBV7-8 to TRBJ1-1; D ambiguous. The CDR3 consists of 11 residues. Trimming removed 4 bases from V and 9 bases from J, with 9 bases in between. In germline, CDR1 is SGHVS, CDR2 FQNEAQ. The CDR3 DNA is TGTGCCAGCAGCTCAGGTCGTAAAGCTTTCTTT. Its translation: CASSSGRKAFF. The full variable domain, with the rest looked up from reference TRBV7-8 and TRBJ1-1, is GAGVSQSPRYKVAKRGQDVALRCDPISGHVSLFWYQQALGQGPEFLTYFQNEAQLDKSGLPSDRFFAERPEGSVSTLKIQRTQQEDSAVYLCASSSGRKAFFGQGTRLTVV.

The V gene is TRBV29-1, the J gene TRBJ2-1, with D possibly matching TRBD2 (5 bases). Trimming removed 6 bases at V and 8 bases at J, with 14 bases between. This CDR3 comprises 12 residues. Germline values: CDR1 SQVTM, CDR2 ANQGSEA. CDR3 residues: CSVEESSDEQFF. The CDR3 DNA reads TGCAGCGTGGAGGAGAGTTCCGATGAGCAGTTCTTC.

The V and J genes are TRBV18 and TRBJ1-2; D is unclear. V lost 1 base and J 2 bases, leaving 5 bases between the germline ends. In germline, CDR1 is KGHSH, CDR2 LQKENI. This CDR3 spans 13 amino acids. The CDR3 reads CASSPRENYGYTF. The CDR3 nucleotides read TGTGCCAGCTCACCACGGGAGAACTATGGCTACACCTTC.

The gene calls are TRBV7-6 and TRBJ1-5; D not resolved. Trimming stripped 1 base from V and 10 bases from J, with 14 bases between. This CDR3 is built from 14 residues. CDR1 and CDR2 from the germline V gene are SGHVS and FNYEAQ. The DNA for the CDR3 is TGTGCCAGCAGCTTAGAGTCTGGCGGCGATCCCCAGCATTTT. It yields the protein CASSLESGGDPQHF.

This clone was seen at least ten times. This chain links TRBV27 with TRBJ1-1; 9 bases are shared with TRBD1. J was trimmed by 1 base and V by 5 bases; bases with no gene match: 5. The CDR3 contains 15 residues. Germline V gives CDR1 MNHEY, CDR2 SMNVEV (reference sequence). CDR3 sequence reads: CASSRTGGRNTEAFF. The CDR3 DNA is TGTGCCAGCAGTCGAACAGGGGGCCGGAACACTGAAGCTTTCTTT.

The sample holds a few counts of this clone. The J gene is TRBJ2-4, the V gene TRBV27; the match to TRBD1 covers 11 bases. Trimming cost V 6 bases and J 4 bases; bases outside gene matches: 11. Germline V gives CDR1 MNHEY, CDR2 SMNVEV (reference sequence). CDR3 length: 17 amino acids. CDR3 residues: CASRISSGTGGKNIQYF. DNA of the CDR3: TGTGCCAGCAGGATAAGCTCCGGGACAGGGGGGAAAAACATTCAGTACTTC.

The CDR3 DNA follows: TGCGCCAGCAGCCAAGATTCCACTAGCGGAGCCCTACATACGCAGTATTTT. Translated, it gives CASSQDSTSGALHTQYF. The chain recombines TRBV4-1 with TRBJ2-3, with 8 bases identical to TRBD2. Germline-derived CDR1 and CDR2 are MGHRA and YSYEKL. CDR3 size: 17 residues. Germline trimming cut 0 bases from V and 7 bases from J; bases unmatched to any gene: 12.

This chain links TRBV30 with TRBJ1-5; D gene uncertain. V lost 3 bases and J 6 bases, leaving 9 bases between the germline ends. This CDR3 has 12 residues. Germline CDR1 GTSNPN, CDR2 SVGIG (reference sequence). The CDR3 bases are TGTGCCTGGAGGGCGGGCAGTCAGCCCCAGCATTTT. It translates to CAWRAGSQPQHF. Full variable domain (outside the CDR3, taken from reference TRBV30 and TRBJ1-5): SQTIHQWPATLVQPVGSPLSLECTVEGTSNPNLYWYRQAAGRGLQLLFYSVGIGQISSEVPQNLSASRPQDRQFILSSKKLLLSDSGFYLCAWRAGSQPQHFGDGTRLSIL.

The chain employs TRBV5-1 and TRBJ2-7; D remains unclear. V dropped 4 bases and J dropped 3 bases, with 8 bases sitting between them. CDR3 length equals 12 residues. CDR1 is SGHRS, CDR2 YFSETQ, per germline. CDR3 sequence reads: CASSRAGYEQYF. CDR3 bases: TGCGCCAGCAGCCGCGCCGGCTACGAGCAGTACTTC.